The T cell receptor beta chain described here comes from a study of radiotherapy plus CTLA-4 blockade in lung cancer. This CDR3 has 14 residues. V lost 4 bases, J lost 6 bases, and 17 bases lay in between. Germline CDR1 is SGHRS and CDR2 is YFSETQ. Study outcomes and limitations: In blood, TCR clones derived from the tumor expanded after radiotherapy plus ipilimumab.

Patients with chemo-refractory metastatic non-small-cell lung cancer received focal radiation plus CTLA-4 blockade with ipilimumab. About this clone: The antigen remains unidentified.

Profiled with immunoSEQ multiplex PCR; TCRdb holds only in-frame clones, not every one. The data contain some 110,000 clones, over 80% of them singletons. V usage is TRBV5-1 and J usage is TRBJ2-7; D possibly corresponds to TRBD1 (6 bases). The sequence derives from a human donor with non-small cell lung cancer that progressed on radiotherapy plus ipilimumab. Sequences were derived from peripheral blood, sampled from a patient treated with radiotherapy plus ipilimumab. This CDR3 is CASSGLTGLGEQYF. CDR3 DNA sequence: TGCGCCAGCAGCGGGTTAACAGGGCTGGGCGAGCAGTACTTC.